This T cell receptor (beta chain) was captured in a study of blood T cell repertoires in COVID-19. The overall study: Acute and convalescent COVID-19 specimens originated in the United States, Italy and Spain.

Deletions cut 3 bases from V and 2 bases from J, with 11 bases between. Germline CDR1 is MRHNA and CDR2 is SNTAGT. CDR3 length: 16 residues. The repertoire was sequenced with immunoSEQ multiplex PCR; TCRdb's copy has only in-frame clones and lacks some. The table shows about 310,000 clones, with around 92% occurring only once. Cohorts were based on clinical histories the participants reported. The sequence was collected from a woman aged 25 to 39 who had recovered from COVID-19. The sequenced material came from PBMCs or T cells enriched from blood (not recorded which). The chain uses TRBV6-4 and TRBJ2-6; D gene ambiguous. CDR3 protein: CASSDQPQAGANVLTF. DNA for the CDR3: TGTGCCAGCAGTGATCAGCCGCAGGCTGGGGCCAACGTCCTGACTTTC.